Presented here are 9 T cell receptor beta chains from one specimen sequenced in a study of blood T cell repertoires in COVID-19. Produced via immunoSEQ multiplex PCR; TCRdb's table is partial and in-frame only. The data hold around 90,000 clones, with under 90% observed a single time. Source material: peripheral blood. Receptors were obtained from a human donor in a cohort sampled during active COVID-19.

CDR3 DNA sequence: TGTGCCAGCACCCTGACCGGGACAGGGGGCTACGAGCAGTACTTC. It yields the protein CASTLTGTGGYEQYF. The rearrangement joins TRBV27 to TRBJ2-7, with 11 nucleotides matching TRBD1. This CDR3 spans 15 amino acids. The trim removed 7 bases at V and 3 bases at J, leaving 8 bases unmatched. Germline-derived CDR1 and CDR2 are MNHEY and SMNVEV (reference sequence).

There are a few counts of this clone. This chain uses TRBV3-1 (or the pseudogene TRBV3-2) with TRBJ2-7, with 7 bases identical to TRBD1. Germline lookup yields CDR1 LGHDT and CDR2 YNNKEL (reference sequence). Trimming cost V 5 bases and J 3 bases; bases outside gene matches: 10. CDR3 length equals 15 residues. The chain's CDR3 is CASSNTGTESYEQYF. CDR3 DNA: TGTGCCAGCAGCAACACCGGGACAGAGAGCTACGAGCAGTACTTC.

A few counts support this clone. The chain links TRBV30 to TRBJ1-5, with 8 nucleotides matching TRBD1. The trim removed 1 base at V and 7 bases at J, leaving 9 bases unmatched. The CDR3 is 15 amino acids. The germline V gene has CDR1 GTSNPN and CDR2 SVGIG (reference sequence). The CDR3 is CAWSGGGTGSQPQHF. Written as DNA, the CDR3 is TGTGCCTGGAGTGGGGGGGGGACAGGAAGCCAGCCCCAGCATTTT. Full variable domain (remainder filled in from reference TRBV30 and TRBJ1-5): SQTIHQWPATLVQPVGSPLSLECTVEGTSNPNLYWYRQAAGRGLQLLFYSVGIGQISSEVPQNLSASRPQDRQFILSSKKLLLSDSGFYLCAWSGGGTGSQPQHFGDGTRLSIL.

The V gene is TRBV6-4, the J gene TRBJ2-1; no reliable D call. This CDR3 is 16 amino acids long. Per the germline V gene, CDR1 is MRHNA and CDR2 is SNTAGT. Trimming stripped 3 bases from V and 0 bases from J, with 12 bases between. The CDR3 bases are TGTGCCAGCAGTGAGGTAGCATCGAGCTCCTACAATGAGCAGTTCTTC. Protein sequence: CASSEVASSSYNEQFF.

The chain links TRBV7-2 to TRBJ1-1, with D tentatively TRBD1 (6 bases). The V and J ends lost 3 bases and 1 base respectively, with 6 bases between them. The CDR3 is made up of 13 amino acids. In germline, CDR1 is SGHTA, CDR2 FQGNSA. CDR3 coding DNA: TGTGCCAGCAGCTTGGACAGGAACACTGAAGCTTTCTTT. This gives the protein CASSLDRNTEAFF.

The V gene is TRBV19, the J gene TRBJ2-7; TRBD1 matches 10 bases. Germline V lookup: CDR1 LNHDA, CDR2 SQIVND (reference sequence). CDR3 size: 15 residues. J gave up 5 bases and V 6 bases, and 10 bases lay outside the gene matches. CDR3 nucleotides: TGTGCCAGTAGCAATCCGGTGGGACAGGGGAACGAGCAGTACTTC. Its translation is CASSNPVGQGNEQYF.

The CDR3 nucleotides read TGTGCCAGCAGTTACCAGGACAGGGCCAACGAGCAGTACTTC. Protein sequence: CASSYQDRANEQYF. The chain carries TRBV6-5 and TRBJ2-7; TRBD1 matches 8 bases. The CDR3 covers 14 residues. From germline, CDR1 is MNHEY and CDR2 SVGAGI. J gave up 5 bases and V 2 bases, and 5 bases lay outside the gene matches.

The chain links TRBV5-1 to TRBJ1-4; D may be TRBD1 (5 bases). CDR3 length equals 15 residues. CDR1 SGHRS and CDR2 YFSETQ come from the germline V gene. Trimming removed 1 base from V and 8 bases from J, with 15 bases in between. The chain's CDR3 is CASSLSGIGEEKLFF. The DNA for the CDR3 is TGCGCCAGCAGCTTGTCAGGGATTGGAGAGGAAAAACTGTTTTTT.

This clone occurred a few times. V usage is TRBV5-1 and J usage is TRBJ1-1; perhaps TRBD1 as D (6 bases). V lost 0 bases, J lost 5 bases, and 11 bases lay in between. This CDR3 has 14 residues. CDR1 and CDR2 (germline): SGHRS, YFSETQ. The CDR3 bases are TGCGCCAGCAGCTTGGTAACAGGGTCGACTGAAGCTTTCTTT. It specifies CASSLVTGSTEAFF.